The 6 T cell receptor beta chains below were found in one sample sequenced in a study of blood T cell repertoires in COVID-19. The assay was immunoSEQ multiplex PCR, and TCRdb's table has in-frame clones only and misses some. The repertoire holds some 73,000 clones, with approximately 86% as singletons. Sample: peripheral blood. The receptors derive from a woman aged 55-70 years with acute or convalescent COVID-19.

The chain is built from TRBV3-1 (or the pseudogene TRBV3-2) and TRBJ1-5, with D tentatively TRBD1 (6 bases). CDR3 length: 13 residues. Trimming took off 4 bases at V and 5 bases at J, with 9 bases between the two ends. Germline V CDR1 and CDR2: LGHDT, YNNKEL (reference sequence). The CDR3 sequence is CASSPTGDQPQHF. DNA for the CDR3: TGTGCCAGCAGCCCGACAGGCGATCAGCCCCAGCATTTT.

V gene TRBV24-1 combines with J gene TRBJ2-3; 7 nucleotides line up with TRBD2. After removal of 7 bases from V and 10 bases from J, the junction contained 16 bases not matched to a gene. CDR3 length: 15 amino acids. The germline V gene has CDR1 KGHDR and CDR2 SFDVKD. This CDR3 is CATSSFGRPGIAQYF. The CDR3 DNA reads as TGTGCCACCAGCAGTTTCGGGAGGCCAGGGATCGCGCAGTATTTT.

CDR3 sequence: CASSARTGRNGYTF. The DNA for the CDR3 is TGTGCCAGCAGCGCGAGGACAGGGCGGAATGGCTACACCTTC. The chain employs TRBV9 and TRBJ1-2; 8 positions match TRBD1. The CDR3 spans 14 residues. The trim removed 3 bases at V and 6 bases at J, leaving 7 bases unmatched. The germline V gene encodes CDR1 SGDLS and CDR2 YYNGEE. Based on the CDR3 plus reference TRBV9 and TRBJ1-2, the full variable domain is DSGVTQTPKHLITATGQRVTLRCSPRSGDLSVYWYQQSLDQGLQFLIQYYNGEERAKGNILERFSAQQFPDLHSELNLSSLELGDSALYFCASSARTGRNGYTFGSGTRLTVV.

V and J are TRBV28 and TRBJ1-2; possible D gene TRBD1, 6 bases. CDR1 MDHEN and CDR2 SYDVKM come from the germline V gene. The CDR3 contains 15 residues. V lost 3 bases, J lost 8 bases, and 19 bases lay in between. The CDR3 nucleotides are TGTGCCAGCAGTTTTTACGACAGGTCCCTAGGGGGCTACACCTTC. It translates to CASSFYDRSLGGYTF.

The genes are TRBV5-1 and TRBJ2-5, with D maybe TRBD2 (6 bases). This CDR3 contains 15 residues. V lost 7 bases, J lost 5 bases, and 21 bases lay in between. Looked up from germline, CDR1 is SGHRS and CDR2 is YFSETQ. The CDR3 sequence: CASLGRPDHWETQYF. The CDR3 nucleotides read TGCGCCAGCCTGGGGAGGCCGGACCACTGGGAGACCCAGTACTTC. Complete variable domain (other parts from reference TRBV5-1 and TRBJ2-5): KAGVTQTPRYLIKTRGQQVTLSCSPISGHRSVSWYQQTPGQGLQFLFEYFSETQRNKGNFPGRFSGRQFSNSRSEMNVSTLELGDSALYLCASLGRPDHWETQYFGPGTRLLVL.

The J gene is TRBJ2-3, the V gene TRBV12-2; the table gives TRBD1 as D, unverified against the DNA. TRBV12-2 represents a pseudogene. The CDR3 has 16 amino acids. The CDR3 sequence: CASRPDRGRSTDTQYF. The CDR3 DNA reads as TGTGCAAGTCGCCCCGACAGGGGTAGAAGCACAGATACGCAGTATTTT.